The source of this TCR beta chain is a study of blood T cells in healthy people across ages. Study-level points and caveats: Fewer expanded clones and more diversity marked long-lived versus aged donors. While age rose, TCR beta diversity per million T cells dropped in a roughly linear way.

This clonotype turned up a few times. Its antigen is not identified. The V gene's germline CDR1 is SQVTM and CDR2 ANQGSEA. The CDR3 loop spans 15 amino acids. Between the trimmed V and J ends, which lost 6 bases and 0 bases, there was a span of 12 bases. PCR was performed a second time for roughly 7 to 12 cycles using a sample-barcoded 5' primer and a J-beta primer mix. Per sample, CDR3-containing paired-end reads numbered at least 2.5 million. TCRdb used MiXCR to reprocess the 5' RACE reads, holding one entry per CDR3 protein. This table holds over a million distinct CDR3 sequences, almost 60% found once.

The specimen sequenced was blood. V and J are TRBV29-1 and TRBJ2-6, with a weak D call TRBD1 (5 bases). The source of this sequence is a young man in good health. For the CDR3, the DNA is TGCAGCGTGCAGGGAATAGACTCTGGGGCCAACGTCCTGACTTTC. It codes for CSVQGIDSGANVLTF.